This T cell receptor beta chain comes out of a study of T cells expressing NK-cell markers. Study-wide background: Cells sorted as CD3+CD56+NKG2C+, CD3+CD56+NKG2C- and CD3+CD56-NKG2C+ T cells supplied the TCR beta repertoires.

With respect to this clonotype: Antigen: not known.

Researchers built TCR beta cDNA using 5'RACE template switching with UMIs. Each CDR3 protein gets one entry in TCRdb, which reprocessed the 5' RACE reads and gives no DNA. This repertoire includes about 540,000 distinct CDR3 sequences. Study outcomes and limitations: A range of about 1.0-7.0% of CD8+ T cells consisted of dominant NKG2C+ clonotypes in roughly 6 donors.

Germline-derived CDR1 and CDR2 are MNHNS and SASEGT. The CDR3 covers 16 residues. The chain is built from TRBV6-1 and TRBJ2-1; the TCRdb D gene call, TRBD2, has no DNA to confirm it. This TCR came from a man aged 18 to 29 in good health. Source material: blood T cells: a sorted CD56 or NKG2C T cell subset, CD4+ or CD8+ T cells, or bulk PBMC T cells (not recorded which). CDR3 sequence reads: CASSESVLAGDDEQFF.